The entry below describes one T cell receptor beta chain. What it binds is unknown. Libraries of TCR beta came from quantitative 5'-RACE with molecular barcodes. TCRdb re-called the 5' RACE reads through MiXCR, storing one row per CDR3 protein. The sample comprises 700,000 to 850,000 distinct CDR3 sequences, 10% to 15% of which are singletons, and approximately 0.46% rests with the top ten. The junction had 5 bases not matched to a gene; V was cut back by 0 bases and J by 9 bases. Germline-derived CDR1 and CDR2 are SEHNR and FQNEAQ (reference sequence). CDR3 length equals 15 residues. The sample comes from a study of CD8 T cells in ankylosing spondylitis. Study conclusions and caveats: Researchers report that disease-linked clones proved CD8+ and relatively rare in peripheral blood. Eight or nine highly homologous variants formed a TCR beta motif that appeared characteristic of ankylosing spondylitis blood. Significantly higher representation of disease-linked clones was reported for matched ankylosing spondylitis synovial fluid.

Sequencing was carried out using blood, either unsorted or a sorted T cell fraction (not recorded which). This receptor was taken from a male donor with ankylosing spondylitis. This chain joins TRBV7-9 and TRBJ2-1; 10 positions agree with TRBD2. For the CDR3, the DNA is TGTGCCAGCAGCTTAGCGGCTAGCGGGGGTGGTGAGCAGTTCTTC. This gives the protein CASSLAASGGGEQFF.